This T cell receptor beta chain appears in the sequencing data of a study of blood T cell repertoires in COVID-19 (dated by TCRdb to the early 2020s). Regarding the study in general: Collaborator samples came from the United States, Italy and Spain and covered acute and convalescent phases of COVID-19. The repertoires were made available in a free public database intended to serve as a resource for research on the immune response to SARS-CoV-2. Subjects who had been exposed to COVID-19, were actively infected with it, or had recovered from it provided the deeply sampled blood TCRbeta repertoires that made up the dataset. The material from the prospective study consisted of cDNA or gDNA derived from T cells, B-cell-depleted T cells, or PBMCs. The samples were drawn from the first 160 participants of the ongoing ImmuneRACE study and from over 950 subjects provided by 6 global collaborators. HLA class I and class II types, where available, came from metadata supplied by the sample provider rather than from assay-based typing. The sample metadata nearly always contained a de-identified subject ID, COVID-19 status, age in years and sex.

The immunoSEQ Assay, a bias-controlled multiplex PCR, was used to amplify TCRbeta CDR3 regions from genomic DNA. The paper's processing steps were these. Nucleated cell counts per sample were estimated from amplification of reference gene primers within the assay. Sequence reads were collapsed and filtered to measure the absolute abundance of every unique TCRbeta CDR3 rearrangement. For each sample, productive Simpson clonality was calculated by taking the square root of Simpson's diversity index across productive rearrangements. What TCRdb holds here is the immuneACCESS table cut down to in-frame rearrangements. Part of the clones is not present; checked against another copy, under half of the missing clones reflect an unresolved V gene, and the others are unexplained. V, J and clone size are taken as reported in that table, and D and trimming were inferred from the DNA itself. Within this sample are some 200,000 clones, with 75% to 90% of them counted one time only. 3% to 3.5% of the sample belongs to the ten largest clones.

Trimming takes 0 bases off V and 3 bases off J; junction bases not matched to a gene: 14. CDR3 length: 19 amino acids, cysteine to phenylalanine. The only DNA kept is the CDR3, 57 bases in frame from the first base. CDR1 and CDR2, looked up from the germline V gene, are MGHRA and YSYEKL. Participants in the prospective study were aged about 18 to 89 years, lived in under 30 United States geographic areas, and enrolled through a virtual design. In the prospective study, cohorts were assigned on the basis of participant-reported clinical history obtained from a screening survey and a study questionnaire. In the prospective study, mobile phlebotomists collected whole blood, serum and a nasopharyngeal or oropharyngeal swab from each participant. Additional blood draws and questionnaires over an approximately two-month period could optionally be provided by prospective study participants. Blood samples from the prospective study were shipped frozen or at room temperature prior to DNA extraction.

For this clone: Which antigen it targets is not known. No base quality values were provided; no much bigger clone lies one nucleotide off.

What the study reported, not specific to this receptor: The amount of clinical and demographic metadata varied by source and participant and was provided uncurated.

The clonotype was recovered from a woman aged 18-30 years in a cohort exposed to, infected with or recovered from COVID-19 (not recorded which). Recombination linked TRBV4-1 to TRBJ2-3; 8 bases in the junction line up with TRBD2. Specimen: PBMCs or T cells enriched from blood (not recorded which). The nucleotides are TGCGCCAGCAGCCAAGATCGAGATTGGGCGGGAGGAGTAACAGATACGCAGTATTTT. Its product reads: CASSQDRDWAGGVTDTQYF.